This TCR beta chain appears in the sequencing data of a study of blood T cell repertoires in COVID-19. Study-wide context: Acute-phase and convalescent COVID-19 samples originated in the United States, Italy and Spain. Sources were T cells, B-cell-depleted T cells, or PBMCs; the material itself was cDNA or gDNA.

The ends were cut back, 0 bases at V and 0 bases at J, with 16 bases in the middle. This CDR3 is built from 18 residues. CDR1 is SGHRS, CDR2 YFSETQ, per germline. In the original processing: Estimates of nucleated cell counts were drawn from the amplification of reference gene primers. TCRdb's table, derived via immunoSEQ multiplex PCR, lists solely in-frame clones and lacks some. Clone size and the V and J calls come from that table; the DNA yielded D and trimming. The table lists under 250,000 clones, about 80% of them singletons. J is TRBJ1-3 and V is TRBV5-1; D is possibly TRBD1 (6 bases). The sample comprised peripheral blood. This TCR was recovered from a woman aged 55 to 70 with acute or convalescent COVID-19. The CDR3 sequence: CASSLDGRGRYSGNTIYF. The CDR3 region has the DNA TGCGCCAGCAGCTTGGATGGCAGGGGCCGGTACTCTGGAAACACCATATATTTT.